These T cell receptor beta chains were read from a single sample in a study of cytomegalovirus exposure and HLA in healthy donors. TCRdb keeps only in-frame clones here, not all; method: immunoSEQ multiplex PCR. Of over 200,000 clones detected, around 85% appear once; the ten largest clones hold about 1.2%. The source material was PBMCs. These receptors came from a human donor in good health. Both conserved end residues are part of each CDR3. The D gene is left open where the match is weak. Where a row states a size, it is once, few, many or the class of an expanded clone; other rows omit it.

V gene	D gene	clone size	J gene	CDR3 protein	CDR3 DNA
TRBV5-1	TRBD1	once	TRBJ2-1	CASSTSDRVWFNEQFF	TGCGCCAGCTCAACCTCCGACAGGGTATGGTTCAATGAGCAGTTCTTC
TRBV7-8	TRBD2	.	TRBJ2-7	CASSPLAAYEQYF	TGTGCCAGCAGCCCACTAGCGGCCTACGAGCAGTACTTC
TRBV7-9	.	once	TRBJ1-1	CAGSLASMNTEAFF	TGTGCCGGCAGTCTGGCCTCCATGAACACTGAAGCTTTCTTT
TRBV9	TRBD2	.	TRBJ2-4	CASSVGGAGGDIQYF	TGTGCCAGCAGCGTAGGGGGGGCGGGAGGGGACATTCAGTACTTC
TRBV5-8	TRBD2	.	TRBJ2-3	CASSLGLAGVDTQYF	TGTGCCAGCAGCCTGGGACTAGCGGGAGTAGATACGCAGTATTTT
TRBV27	TRBD1	.	TRBJ1-1	CASSLSAGGNTEAFF	TGTGCCAGCAGTTTATCCGCAGGGGGGAACACTGAAGCTTTCTTT
TRBV19	.	.	TRBJ1-2	CASTSVYYGYTF	TGTGCCAGTACCAGTGTGTACTATGGCTACACCTTC
TRBV6-4	.	.	TRBJ2-2	CASSAGDTGELFF	TGTGCCAGCAGTGCGGGAGACACCGGGGAGCTGTTTTTT
TRBV7-9	.	.	TRBJ2-1	CSSSLSSRYNEQFF	TGTTCCAGCAGCTTATCTAGCAGATACAATGAGCAGTTCTTC
TRBV29-1	TRBD1	.	TRBJ1-1	CSVVDPGQGKGGEAFF	TGCAGCGTTGTGGATCCGGGACAGGGTAAAGGGGGGGAAGCTTTCTTT
TRBV6-1	TRBD1	.	TRBJ1-5	CASSARQGNQPQHF	TGTGCCAGCAGTGCCCGACAGGGTAATCAGCCCCAGCATTTT
TRBV6-5	.	.	TRBJ2-7	CASSYGAGGEYEQYF	TGTGCCAGCAGTTACGGGGCTGGGGGCGAGTACGAGCAGTACTTC
TRBV5-1	TRBD2	once	TRBJ2-7	CASSLTGNSGRYEQYF	TGCGCCAGCAGCTTAACCGGGAATAGCGGGCGGTACGAGCAGTACTTC
TRBV6-5	TRBD1	few	TRBJ1-4	CASSRSRQGNEKLFF	TGTGCCAGCAGTCGCTCCAGACAGGGTAATGAAAAACTGTTTTTT
TRBV11-2	.	.	TRBJ2-3	CASSPRLVSPFTDTQYF	TGTGCCAGCAGCCCGAGACTAGTATCTCCCTTCACAGATACGCAGTATTTT
TRBV5-1	.	.	TRBJ2-1	CASSVLAFYNEQFF	TGCGCCAGCAGCGTCCTAGCGTTCTACAATGAGCAGTTCTTC
TRBV7-2	.	.	TRBJ2-7	CASSFRGSSYEQYF	TGTGCCAGCAGCTTCAGGGGCAGCTCCTACGAGCAGTACTTC
TRBV2	.	.	TRBJ2-2	CASIMNTGELFF	TGTGCCAGCATTATGAACACCGGGGAGCTGTTTTTT
TRBV7-8	TRBD2	.	TRBJ2-7	CASSSKTSGSWEQYF	TGTGCCAGCAGCTCCAAGACTAGCGGCTCCTGGGAGCAGTACTTC
TRBV4-2	TRBD2	.	TRBJ2-7	CASSQEISGGYEQYF	TGTGCCAGCAGCCAAGAAATATCGGGGGGGTACGAGCAGTACTTC
TRBV4-3	TRBD1	.	TRBJ1-2	CASSQDLTGANYGYTF	TGCGCCAGCAGCCAAGATTTGACAGGGGCTAACTATGGCTACACCTTC
TRBV14	TRBD1	.	TRBJ2-3	CASSQHSGTGPTDTQYF	TGTGCCAGCAGCCAGCATTCCGGGACAGGGCCCACAGATACGCAGTATTTT
TRBV13	.	.	TRBJ2-7	CASSQRGQGTGEQYF	TGTGCCAGCAGTCAGAGGGGCCAGGGGACGGGCGAGCAGTACTTC
TRBV18	.	.	TRBJ1-1	CASSTAGSTEAFF	TGTGCCAGCTCAACTGCAGGGTCCACTGAAGCTTTCTTT
TRBV7-2	TRBD1	once	TRBJ1-1	CASSLGRGATEAFF	TGTGCCAGCAGCTTAGGCAGGGGGGCGACTGAAGCTTTCTTT
TRBV7-2	TRBD2	.	TRBJ2-3	CASSSRGGADTQYF	TGTGCCAGCAGCTCCCGGGGGGGTGCAGATACGCAGTATTTT
TRBV29-1	TRBD2	.	TRBJ2-7	CSVESPGLAGKVRGRLF	TGCAGCGTTGAATCCCCTGGACTAGCGGGAAAAGTCCGGGGTAGGCTCTTC
TRBV4-1	TRBD2	.	TRBJ2-5	CASSHGTSGRGEQYF	TGCGCCAGCAGCCACGGGACTAGCGGGAGGGGTGAGCAGTACTTC
TRBV10-3	TRBD2	.	TRBJ2-3	CAISLTPASGIGTDTQYF	TGTGCCATCAGCCTAACCCCGGCTAGCGGGATCGGCACAGATACGCAGTATTTT
TRBV6-1	TRBD1	.	TRBJ1-5	CASRETGPNQPQHF	TGTGCCAGCAGGGAGACAGGGCCCAATCAGCCCCAGCATTTT
TRBV6-5	.	.	TRBJ2-7	CASSYSAGLYEQYF	TGTGCCAGCAGTTACTCTGCGGGACTCTACGAGCAGTACTTC
TRBV10-1	.	.	TRBJ2-7	CASSERPLSSYEQYF	TGCGCCAGCAGTGAGCGTCCACTAAGTTCCTACGAGCAGTACTTC
TRBV7-9	TRBD1	.	TRBJ2-7	CASSFDRGASYEQYF	TGTGCCAGCAGCTTCGACAGGGGAGCCTCCTACGAGCAGTACTTC
TRBV7-3	.	.	TRBJ2-1	CASSFGDDNEQFF	TGTGCCAGCAGCTTTGGAGACGACAATGAGCAGTTCTTC
TRBV4-1	TRBD2	.	TRBJ2-7	CASSQGGSGRFYHEQYF	TGCGCCAGCAGCCAAGGGGGTAGCGGGAGATTTTACCACGAGCAGTACTTC
TRBV7-3	TRBD2	.	TRBJ2-1	CASSPTSGRRSYNEQFF	TGTGCCAGCAGCCCGACTAGCGGGAGGAGGTCCTACAATGAGCAGTTCTTC
TRBV29-1	.	.	TRBJ2-7	CSVAGQLEQYF	TGCAGCGTTGCTGGACAGCTCGAGCAGTACTTC
TRBV11-2	TRBD2	once	TRBJ2-3	CASTPSASGSHTQYF	TGTGCCAGCACCCCTTCGGCTAGCGGGAGCCATACGCAGTATTTT
TRBV6-5	.	.	TRBJ1-1	CASSPDTVNTEAFF	TGTGCCAGCAGTCCCGACACCGTGAACACTGAAGCTTTCTTT
TRBV6-1	TRBD1	.	TRBJ1-2	CASRATGEEGYTF	TGTGCCAGCAGGGCCACAGGGGAGGAAGGCTACACCTTC
TRBV11-2	TRBD1	.	TRBJ1-1	CASSLEGGGNTEAFF	TGTGCCAGCAGCCTCGAAGGGGGCGGGAACACTGAAGCTTTCTTT
TRBV29-1	TRBD1	.	TRBJ2-1	CSVRTGYNEQFF	TGCAGCGTCCGGACAGGATACAATGAGCAGTTCTTC
TRBV19	TRBD1	.	TRBJ1-3	CASRLGTGPGNTIYF	TGTGCCAGTAGGTTGGGGACAGGGCCTGGAAACACCATATATTTT
TRBV29-1	TRBD1	.	TRBJ2-5	CSATGGEKTQYF	TGCAGCGCGACAGGGGGCGAGAAGACCCAGTACTTC
TRBV6-6	TRBD1	.	TRBJ1-5	CASSTGGVHSNQPQHF	TGTGCCAGCAGTACAGGGGGCGTACATAGCAATCAGCCCCAGCATTTT
TRBV6-5	.	.	TRBJ2-2	CASTANTGELFF	TGTGCCAGCACAGCGAACACCGGGGAGCTGTTTTTT
TRBV19	.	once	TRBJ1-2	CASSMVQNYGYTF	TGTGCCAGTAGTATGGTACAGAACTATGGCTACACCTTC
TRBV5-1	.	.	TRBJ1-2	CASSLLPVTESTFHGYTF	TGCGCCAGCAGCTTGTTGCCGGTGACAGAAAGTACTTTCCATGGCTACACCTTC
TRBV5-1	.	.	TRBJ1-1	CASSPRALNTEAFF	TGCGCCAGCAGCCCGCGGGCCCTGAACACTGAAGCTTTCTTT
TRBV2	TRBD1	.	TRBJ2-3	CATRTGRVTDTQYF	TGTGCCACTCGGACAGGGCGGGTCACAGATACGCAGTATTTT
TRBV6-6	.	.	TRBJ2-7	CASSYPGSQYEQYF	TGTGCCAGCAGTTACCCCGGGAGCCAATACGAGCAGTACTTC
TRBV7-9	TRBD1	.	TRBJ1-2	CASRGGNYGYTF	TGTGCCAGCAGAGGGGGCAACTATGGCTACACCTTC